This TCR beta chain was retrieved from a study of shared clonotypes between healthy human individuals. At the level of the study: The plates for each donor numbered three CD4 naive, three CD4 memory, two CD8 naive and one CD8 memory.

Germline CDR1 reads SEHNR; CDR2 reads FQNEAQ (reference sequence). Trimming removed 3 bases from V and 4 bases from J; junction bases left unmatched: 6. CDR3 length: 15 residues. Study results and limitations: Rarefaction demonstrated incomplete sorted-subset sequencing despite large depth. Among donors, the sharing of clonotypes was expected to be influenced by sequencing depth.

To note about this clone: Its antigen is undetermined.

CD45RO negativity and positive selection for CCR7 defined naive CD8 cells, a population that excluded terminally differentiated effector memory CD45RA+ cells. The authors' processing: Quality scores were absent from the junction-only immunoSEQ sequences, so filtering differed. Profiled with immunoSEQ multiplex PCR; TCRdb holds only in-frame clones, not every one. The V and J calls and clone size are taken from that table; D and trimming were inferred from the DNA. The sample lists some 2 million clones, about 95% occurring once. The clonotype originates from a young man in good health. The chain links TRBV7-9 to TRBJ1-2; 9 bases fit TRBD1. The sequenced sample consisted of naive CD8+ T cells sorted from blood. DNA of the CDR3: TGTGCCAGCAGCTTGGGACAGGGCCGCAGCTATGGCTACACCTTC. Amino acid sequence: CASSLGQGRSYGYTF.